This passage covers 32 T cell receptor beta chains from one sample sequenced in a study of blood T cell repertoires in COVID-19. Produced via immunoSEQ multiplex PCR; TCRdb's table is partial and in-frame only. The data show around 150,000 clones, roughly 85% seen once. Source material: peripheral blood. The receptors come from a human donor with acute or convalescent COVID-19. The donor label of this sample is uncertain.

This rearrangement joins TRBV30 to TRBJ1-6; no firm D call. Germline loops: CDR1 GTSNPN, CDR2 SVGIG (reference sequence). The CDR3 loop spans 16 amino acids. The V and J ends lost 1 base and 7 bases respectively, with 17 bases between them. The DNA for the CDR3 is TGTGCCTGGAGTGGAGGCGCGGTAAAAGCGAATTCACCCCTCCACTTT. This encodes CAWSGGAVKANSPLHF.

The chain carries TRBV7-2 and TRBJ1-3; no clear D gene. Germline V gene data show CDR1 as SGHTA and CDR2 as FQGNSA. The V end lost 1 base, the J end lost 0 bases, and 10 bases lay between the germline ends. This CDR3 region has 16 residues. The CDR3 nucleotides read TGTGCCAGCAGCTTAGGTGGAGGTCACTCTGGAAACACCATATATTTT. Its translation is CASSLGGGHSGNTIYF.

J is TRBJ1-5 and V is TRBV7-8, with 9 bases that match TRBD1. This CDR3 contains 15 residues. V was pared by 0 bases and J by 4 bases, with 1 base of the junction left unmatched. Germline V gene sequence: CDR1 SGHVS, CDR2 FQNEAQ. As DNA, the CDR3 is TGTGCCAGCAGCTTAGCCGGGACAGGGAATCAGCCCCAGCATTTT. Translating gives CASSLAGTGNQPQHF.

This chain connects TRBV5-1 to TRBJ2-7; D perhaps matches TRBD1 (5 bases). The CDR3 has 14 residues. Germline V gene sequence: CDR1 SGHRS, CDR2 YFSETQ. The V and J ends lost 2 bases and 0 bases respectively, with 9 bases between them. The CDR3: CASSFRQNSYEQYF. The CDR3 nucleotides are TGCGCCAGCAGCTTTCGACAGAACTCCTACGAGCAGTACTTC.

The chain has TRBV5-1 and TRBJ2-2; the D gene is possibly TRBD2 (6 bases). This CDR3 comprises 15 residues. V was clipped by 5 bases and J by 2 bases, with 13 bases between them. Germline CDR1 SGHRS, CDR2 YFSETQ. CDR3 region: CASSPAGPNTGELFF. The CDR3 DNA follows: TGCGCCAGCAGTCCCGCGGGGCCAAACACCGGGGAGCTGTTTTTT.

This clone was detected only a few times. Other nucleotide sequences from this sample produce the same CDR3. This chain joins TRBV5-1 and TRBJ2-1, with 9 positions matching TRBD1. This CDR3 contains 15 residues. Germline trimming cut 3 bases from V and 1 base from J; bases unmatched to any gene: 2. Germline loops: CDR1 SGHRS, CDR2 YFSETQ. This chain's CDR3 is CASSSGQGSYNEQFF. CDR3 bases: TGCGCCAGCAGCTCGGGACAGGGTTCCTACAATGAGCAGTTCTTC.

This sequence joins TRBV6-6 and TRBJ1-2; TRBD1 matches at 10 bases. The junction had 16 bases not matched to a gene; V was cut back by 5 bases and J by 4 bases. There are 18 residues in the CDR3. Germline CDR1 and CDR2: MNHNY and SVGAGI (reference sequence). The chain's CDR3 is CASSPGPQFGQGGYGYTF. CDR3 in DNA: TGTGCCAGCAGTCCCGGGCCCCAATTCGGACAGGGGGGCTATGGCTACACCTTC.

The chain combines TRBV25-1 with TRBJ2-5, with a tentative D call TRBD2 (5 bases). The CDR3 has 14 amino acids. Germline V gene lookup returns CDR1 MGHDK and CDR2 SYGVNS. Trimming left V 4 bases short and J 4 bases short, with 13 bases between. The CDR3 is CASSASRASETQYF. CDR3 coding DNA: TGTGCCAGCAGTGCTTCGAGGGCGTCAGAGACCCAGTACTTC. Supplemented by reference TRBV25-1 and TRBJ2-5, the full variable domain reads EADIYQTPRYLVIGTGKKITLECSQTMGHDKMYWYQQDPGMELHLIHYSYGVNSTEKGDLSSESTVSRIRTEHFPLTLESARPSHTSQYLCASSASRASETQYFGPGTRLLVL.

The sample holds one count of this clone. The genes are TRBV28 and TRBJ2-5; 7 nucleotides match TRBD2. The CDR3 runs 18 residues. Germline lookup yields CDR1 MDHEN and CDR2 SYDVKM. Trimming took 5 bases from V and 2 from J; bases not matched to a gene: 17. For the CDR3, the DNA is TGTGCCAGCAGTCCTCGGGGAGCTGTCGGACTAGGACAAGAGACCCAGTACTTC. Protein product: CASSPRGAVGLGQETQYF.

J is TRBJ1-5 and V is TRBV7-2; no firm D call. From germline, CDR1 is SGHTA and CDR2 FQGNSA. The CDR3 covers 15 residues. V lost 2 bases to trimming and J lost 9 bases, with 17 bases between them. DNA of the CDR3: TGTGCCAGCAGCTTAAACAGTCCCCCAACATGGCCCCAGCATTTT. Protein sequence: CASSLNSPPTWPQHF.

CDR3 DNA sequence: TGTGCCTGGAGTAGGGACAGCAGTGAAAAACTGTTTTTT. Translating gives CAWSRDSSEKLFF. This chain joins TRBV30 and TRBJ1-4, with TRBD1 matching 7 bases. V trimming: 2 bases; J trimming: 7 bases; junction bases outside the gene matches: 4. This CDR3 contains 13 residues. Germline assignment: CDR1 GTSNPN and CDR2 SVGIG (reference sequence).

The rearrangement links TRBV6-2 or TRBV6-3 to TRBJ2-7; D possibly corresponds to TRBD2 (7 bases). V lost 5 bases, J lost 4 bases, and 18 bases lay in between. CDR1 MNHEY and CDR2 SVGEGT come from the germline V gene. The CDR3 extends over 15 amino acids. In DNA, the CDR3 is TGTGCCAGCAGTGTACTGGCGGGGGCAGGATACGAGCAGTACTTC. This encodes CASSVLAGAGYEQYF.

The chain combines TRBV3-1 (or the pseudogene TRBV3-2) with TRBJ2-1; D is possibly TRBD2 (5 bases). Germline V gene lookup returns CDR1 LGHDT and CDR2 YNNKEL (reference sequence). Trimming took off 3 bases at V and 5 bases at J, with 11 bases between the two ends. The CDR3 is made up of 14 amino acids. CDR3 sequence reads: CASSHSSGNNEQFF. The DNA for the CDR3 is TGTGCCAGCAGCCATTCGTCGGGGAACAATGAGCAGTTCTTC.

The chain recombines TRBV6-2 or TRBV6-3 with TRBJ1-1, with a tentative D call TRBD1 (5 bases). Trimming removed 0 bases from V and 5 bases from J, with 10 bases in between. Looked up from germline, CDR1 is MNHEY and CDR2 is SVGEGT. The CDR3 has 14 amino acids. The CDR3 region is CASSYSGGGTEAFF. The DNA of the CDR3 is TGTGCCAGCAGTTACTCGGGGGGAGGAACTGAAGCTTTCTTT.

This clone appeared a few times. This chain links TRBV29-1 with TRBJ2-7; tentative D call: TRBD2 (7 bases). Germline values: CDR1 SQVTM, CDR2 ANQGSEA. The CDR3 is 14 residues long. The ends were cut back, 5 bases at V and 3 bases at J, with 17 bases in the middle. The CDR3 here is CSVREAGAIYEQYF. The DNA of the CDR3 is TGCAGCGTTCGGGAGGCAGGGGCCATCTACGAGCAGTACTTC.

The V and J genes are TRBV4-1 and TRBJ1-2; a possible D gene is TRBD1 (6 bases). Germline V CDR1 and CDR2: MGHRA, YSYEKL. The CDR3 spans 17 residues. Trimming shortened V by 3 bases and J by 7 bases, and 24 bases separated the two germline ends. The CDR3 loop reads CASSQGGTTGRFGGYTF. In nucleotides, the CDR3 is TGCGCCAGCAGCCAGGGTGGGACAACAGGTCGATTCGGTGGCTACACCTTC.

J is TRBJ2-3 and V is TRBV1; the D call in the table, TRBD1, was not verified against the DNA. TRBV1 is designated a pseudogene. There are 16 residues in the CDR3. CDR3 sequence (DNA): TGCACCAGCAGCCAAGATCAATGGGGGCCATCAGATACGCAGTATTTT. As protein: CTSSQDQWGPSDTQYF.

This chain uses TRBV6-4 with TRBJ1-1, with 7 nucleotides matching TRBD1. V shed 4 bases, J shed 3 bases, and the junction held 8 bases outside the gene matches. From germline, CDR1 is MRHNA and CDR2 SNTAGT. The CDR3 totals 15 residues. For the CDR3, the DNA is TGTGCCAGCAGTGCCCGCGGGACAGCCTACACTGAAGCTTTCTTT. Residues: CASSARGTAYTEAFF.

The chain is built from TRBV28 and TRBJ2-2; 9 bases line up with TRBD1. The germline V gene has CDR1 MDHEN and CDR2 SYDVKM. Trimming removed 8 bases from V and 5 bases from J; junction bases left unmatched: 3. CDR3 size: 13 residues. The CDR3 nucleotides read TGTGCCAGCCTCGGACAGGGGACCGGGGAGCTGTTTTTT. Its protein is CASLGQGTGELFF.

CDR3 protein: CASSPTGFGLGGYTF. In DNA form, the CDR3 reads TGTGCCAGCAGTCCGACAGGGTTTGGGCTGGGGGGCTACACCTTC. The chain carries TRBV27 and TRBJ1-2, with 7 bases that match TRBD1. This CDR3 comprises 15 residues. CDR1 and CDR2 from the germline V gene are MNHEY and SMNVEV (reference sequence). The ends lost 5 bases at V and 8 bases at J; junction bases unmatched: 14.

The J gene is TRBJ2-5, the V gene TRBV28; D perhaps matches TRBD1 (5 bases). The CDR3 consists of 13 residues. V was clipped by 3 bases and J by 3 bases, with 8 bases between them. Germline lookup yields CDR1 MDHEN and CDR2 SYDVKM. The CDR3 loop is CASSFQGKETQYF. CDR3 sequence (DNA): TGTGCCAGCAGTTTCCAGGGAAAAGAGACCCAGTACTTC.

This clone was seen a single time. The V gene is TRBV7-2, the J gene TRBJ1-2, with D possibly matching TRBD1 (6 bases). The V gene lost 4 bases and the J gene lost 6 bases, with 12 bases spanning the gap. CDR1 and CDR2 from the germline V gene are SGHTA and FQGNSA. The CDR3 sequence is 13 residues long. CDR3 residues: CASSSQGFNGYTF. The CDR3 DNA reads TGTGCCAGCAGCTCGCAGGGGTTTAATGGCTACACCTTC. The full variable domain, its missing parts supplied by reference TRBV7-2 and TRBJ1-2, is GAGVSQSPSNKVTEKGKDVELRCDPISGHTALYWYRQSLGQGLEFLIYFQGNSAPDKSGLPSDRFSAERTGGSVSTLTIQRTQQEDSAVYLCASSSQGFNGYTFGSGTRLTVV.

This chain connects TRBV10-1 to TRBJ2-1, with 12 bases that match TRBD2. CDR3 length equals 16 residues. V dropped 0 bases and J dropped 7; count of bases not matched to a gene: 4. Germline lookup yields CDR1 WNHNN and CDR2 SYGVQD (reference sequence). The CDR3 reads CASSESPSGGVNEQFF. The CDR3 nucleotides are TGCGCCAGCAGTGAGTCTCCTAGCGGGGGGGTGAATGAGCAGTTCTTC.

The genes are TRBV7-8 and TRBJ2-3; D gene uncertain. The CDR3 is made up of 16 amino acids. CDR1 and CDR2 (germline): SGHVS, FQNEAQ. V was trimmed by 2 bases and J by 3 bases, leaving 15 bases between them. CDR3 coding DNA: TGTGCCAGCAGCTTAAAGGTGCGACTCATTACAGATACGCAGTATTTT. Protein sequence: CASSLKVRLITDTQYF.

The gene calls are TRBV7-2 and TRBJ2-4; 9 bases are shared with TRBD2. The CDR3 contains 19 residues. V was clipped by 3 bases and J by 0 bases; unmatched bases: 12. Germline V gene lookup returns CDR1 SGHTA and CDR2 FQGNSA. CDR3 region: CASSFQPGLAHIAKNIQYF. CDR3 DNA: TGTGCCAGCAGCTTTCAGCCGGGACTAGCACACATAGCCAAAAACATTCAGTACTTC.

This chain uses TRBV6-4 with TRBJ1-1; a weak D match, TRBD1 (6 bases). This CDR3 has 16 residues. The V and J ends lost 10 bases and 0 bases respectively, with 21 bases between them. Germline V gene lookup returns CDR1 MRHNA and CDR2 SNTAGT. The CDR3 loop reads CATRQVPDRLNTEAFF. The CDR3 nucleotides are TGTGCCACCAGACAGGTCCCAGATCGCCTGAACACTGAAGCTTTCTTT.

This chain joins TRBV19 and TRBJ2-7; 8 bases are shared with TRBD2. The germline V gene has CDR1 LNHDA and CDR2 SQIVND (reference sequence). J was trimmed by 2 bases and V by 7 bases; bases with no gene match: 7. The CDR3 totals 14 residues. The CDR3 DNA reads as TGTGCCAGTAAGAAGACAGCGGGGGCCTACGAGCAGTACTTC. Its translation is CASKKTAGAYEQYF.

The rearrangement uses TRBV6-4 and TRBJ2-3, with a weak D call TRBD1 (5 bases). The germline V gene has CDR1 MRHNA and CDR2 SNTAGT. V shed 7 bases and J shed 0 bases, with 14 bases lying between them. This CDR3 contains 15 residues. CDR3 region: CASKIRGLSTDTQYF. DNA of the CDR3: TGTGCCAGCAAAATTAGGGGCCTCAGCACAGATACGCAGTATTTT.

The genes are TRBV6-5 and TRBJ2-5, with 8 nucleotides matching TRBD2. In germline, CDR1 is MNHEY, CDR2 SVGAGI. V was clipped by 10 bases and J by 1 base; unmatched bases: 5. The CDR3 contains 13 residues. CDR3: CAIGRAVQETQYF. The CDR3 region has the DNA TGTGCCATCGGGAGGGCAGTCCAAGAGACCCAGTACTTC.

This clone has just a few counts. This chain connects TRBV5-5 to TRBJ1-2; no firm D call. The CDR3 has 12 residues. V lost 4 bases, J lost 8 bases, and 12 bases lay in between. Germline V gene data show CDR1 as SGHKS and CDR2 as YYEKEE (reference sequence). The CDR3 reads CASSPEFRGYTF. The CDR3 region has the DNA TGTGCCAGCAGCCCGGAGTTCCGGGGCTACACCTTC.

J is TRBJ2-1 and V is TRBV27; 10 bases agree with TRBD1. This CDR3 comprises 14 residues. V was pared by 4 bases and J by 7 bases, with 4 bases of the junction left unmatched. Germline V CDR1 and CDR2: MNHEY, SMNVEV (reference sequence). Here the CDR3 reads CASSSRDRGNEQFF. CDR3 DNA: TGTGCCAGCAGTTCCCGGGACAGGGGAAATGAGCAGTTCTTC.

The V call is TRBV11-3, the J call TRBJ1-2; possible D gene TRBD1, 6 bases. CDR3 length: 13 amino acids. Germline CDR1 SGHNT, CDR2 YENEEA. The V end lost 5 bases, the J end lost 4 bases, and 11 bases lay between the germline ends. DNA of the CDR3: TGTGCCAGCAGCGAACAGGGTGGCTATGGCTACACCTTC. Amino acid sequence: CASSEQGGYGYTF.